This T cell receptor beta chain originates from a study of blood T cell repertoires in COVID-19. At the level of the study: Sites in the United States, Italy and Spain provided acute and convalescent COVID-19 samples.

Original methodology: Researchers report that nucleated cell counts were estimated from reference gene primer amplification. Sequencing was performed with immunoSEQ multiplex PCR; in TCRdb, only in-frame clones are kept and a portion is missing. The V and J calls and the clone size are those of that table, but D and trimming were determined from the DNA. This table has around 400,000 clones, 70% to 90% appearing once. This clone was observed a handful of times. V lost 0 bases and J lost 2; bases outside the gene matches: 3. The CDR3 runs 16 residues. The germline V gene has CDR1 LGHNA and CDR2 YNFKEQ. Patients in Seattle were enrolled during active infection, then followed longitudinally.

This clonotype was obtained from a woman aged 55-69 years with COVID-19, enrolled during active disease. The chain combines TRBV4-2 with TRBJ2-7; 11 bases are a match to TRBD2. The sequenced material came from peripheral blood. CDR3 coding DNA: TGTGCCAGCAGCCAAGACGGACTAGCGGGCCCCTACGAGCAGTACTTC. Translation gives CASSQDGLAGPYEQYF.